Following are 14 T cell receptor beta chains from one sample sequenced in a study of cytomegalovirus exposure and HLA in healthy donors. 13 Jbeta primers and 60 Vbeta primers were used for the PCR. TCRdb's copy holds only in-frame clones and misses some; the assay was immunoSEQ multiplex PCR. The sample contains under 200,000 clones, over 75% of which appear only once. The sequenced sample was PBMCs. These receptors were obtained from a man aged 35 to 55 in good health and CMV-seropositive.

The V gene is TRBV28, the J gene TRBJ2-1, with TRBD1 matching over 9 bases. The germline V gene encodes CDR1 MDHEN and CDR2 SYDVKM. The CDR3 contains 12 residues. Trimming took 4 bases from V and 16 from J; bases not matched to a gene: 8. The CDR3 nucleotides are TGTGCCAGCAGTTATCCGGACAGGGGCTTTTTCTTC. This sequence encodes CASSYPDRGFFF.

The chain recombines TRBV11-1 with TRBJ2-7; 8 nucleotides align to TRBD1. This CDR3 comprises 15 residues. Germline CDR1 SGHAT, CDR2 FQDESV (reference sequence). Trimming cost V 4 bases and J 2 bases; bases outside gene matches: 7. CDR3 region: CASSYGQGTTYEQYF. The CDR3 bases are TGTGCCAGCAGCTATGGACAGGGTACAACCTACGAGCAGTACTTC.

This clone has more than one count but fewer than ten. V and J are TRBV18 and TRBJ2-7, with D perhaps matching TRBD1 (6 bases). The CDR3 runs 13 residues. Trimming cost V 5 bases and J 4 bases, with 12 bases left between them. The V gene's germline CDR1 is KGHSH and CDR2 LQKENI. The CDR3 coding sequence is TGTGCCAGCTCAGGGACAAATTGGTACGAGCAGTACTTC. Translated: CASSGTNWYEQYF.

V and J are TRBV7-9 and TRBJ1-2, with 8 bases identical to TRBD1. CDR3 length equals 15 residues. V dropped 0 bases and J dropped 4; count of bases not matched to a gene: 4. Germline V gene lookup returns CDR1 SEHNR and CDR2 FQNEAQ (reference sequence). Here the CDR3 DNA reads TGTGCCAGCAGCTTAGCAGGACAGGGAACCTATGGCTACACCTTC. Translating it yields CASSLAGQGTYGYTF.

The V and J genes are TRBV19 and TRBJ1-1; D call uncertain. The CDR3 is 12 residues long. With 4 bases removed from V and 1 base from J, the gap between germline ends came to 4 bases. Germline V CDR1 and CDR2: LNHDA, SQIVND (reference sequence). The CDR3 sequence is CASSTGNTEAFF. The DNA for the CDR3 is TGTGCCAGTAGTACCGGGAACACTGAAGCTTTCTTT. Full variable domain (outside the CDR3, taken from reference TRBV19 and TRBJ1-1): DGGITQSPKYLFRKEGQNVTLSCEQNLNHDAMYWYRQDPGQGLRLIYYSQIVNDFQKGDIAEGYSVSREKKESFPLTVTSAQKNPTAFYLCASSTGNTEAFFGQGTRLTVV.

The chain has TRBV27 and TRBJ2-7; weak D call: TRBD2 (5 bases). The V end lost 3 bases, the J end lost 3 bases, and 9 bases lay between the germline ends. The CDR3 has 13 residues. The V gene's germline CDR1 is MNHEY and CDR2 SMNVEV (reference sequence). CDR3 amino acids: CASSFSRDYEQYF. CDR3 bases: TGTGCCAGCAGTTTCTCTCGGGACTACGAGCAGTACTTC.

The chain has TRBV4-3 and TRBJ2-1; TRBD1 aligns across 9 bases. The germline CDR1 and CDR2 sequences are LGHNA and YSLEER. The CDR3 covers 14 residues. Trimming at V came to 3 bases and at J to 7 bases, leaving 4 bases not matched to a gene. CDR3 region: CASSQGQGRNEQFF. DNA of the CDR3: TGCGCCAGCAGCCAGGGACAGGGAAGGAATGAGCAGTTCTTC.

In its sample, this clone was seen once. The V gene is TRBV5-1, the J gene TRBJ2-2; tentatively, D is TRBD1 (5 bases). This CDR3 spans 16 amino acids. Germline lookup yields CDR1 SGHRS and CDR2 YFSETQ. V was shortened by 0 bases and J by 6 bases, with 15 bases between the two germline ends. The CDR3 nucleotides are TGCGCCAGCAGCTTGGACGGGCAGGGTATCGCCGGGGAGCTGTTTTTT. It yields the protein CASSLDGQGIAGELFF.

V and J are TRBV12-5 and TRBJ1-1, with D possibly TRBD1 on 6 matching bases. V gave up 5 bases and J gave up 5 bases, with 18 bases separating them. This CDR3 region has 15 residues. Germline V gives CDR1 LGHNT, CDR2 FRNRAP. The CDR3 region has the DNA TGTGCTAGTGGTCCAGACGCGGGGGCTTGGACTGAAGCTTTCTTT. It yields the protein CASGPDAGAWTEAFF.

The chain recombines TRBV6-5 with TRBJ1-1, with D unresolved. The germline V gene has CDR1 MNHEY and CDR2 SVGAGI. V was trimmed by 0 bases and J by 6 bases, leaving 17 bases between them. The CDR3 is 16 residues long. CDR3 in DNA: TGTGCCAGCAGTTACTCTCCTGTGACACCCAACGCTGAAGCTTTCTTT. Amino acids: CASSYSPVTPNAEAFF.

This sequence joins TRBV30 and TRBJ2-7; 7 positions agree with TRBD1. Germline V CDR1 and CDR2: GTSNPN, SVGIG (reference sequence). CDR3 size: 14 residues. V lost 0 bases, J lost 2 bases, and 4 bases stayed unmatched. CDR3 bases: TGTGCCTGGAGTGTTCTGGGACAGCCCTACGAGCAGTACTTC. Encoded protein: CAWSVLGQPYEQYF.

This sequence joins TRBV30 and TRBJ1-1; D is possibly TRBD1 (6 bases). The CDR3 has 11 residues. Trimming stripped 1 base from V and 7 bases from J, with 7 bases between. Per germline, CDR1 GTSNPN and CDR2 SVGIG (reference sequence). For the CDR3, the DNA is TGTGCCTGGAGTGGGACAGTTGAAGCTTTCTTT. Its protein product is CAWSGTVEAFF.

The chain combines TRBV7-8 with TRBJ2-5; the match to TRBD1 covers 8 bases. CDR1 SGHVS and CDR2 FQNEAQ come from the germline V gene. The CDR3 has 14 residues. Trimming removed 4 bases from V and 3 bases from J; junction bases left unmatched: 4. For the CDR3, the DNA is TGTGCCAGCAGCTCAGCAGGGGGCGAAGAGACCCAGTACTTC. It is translated as CASSSAGGEETQYF. The whole variable domain, remainder taken from reference TRBV7-8 and TRBJ2-5, is GAGVSQSPRYKVAKRGQDVALRCDPISGHVSLFWYQQALGQGPEFLTYFQNEAQLDKSGLPSDRFFAERPEGSVSTLKIQRTQQEDSAVYLCASSSAGGEETQYFGPGTRLLVL.

This chain joins TRBV5-1 and TRBJ2-2, with 8 positions matching TRBD2. The V gene end was trimmed by 7 bases and the J gene end by 0 bases; junction bases not matched to a gene: 8. The CDR3 is made up of 16 amino acids. Looked up from germline, CDR1 is SGHRS and CDR2 is YFSETQ. Written as DNA, the CDR3 is TGCGCCAGCCGAGGGTCTAGCGGGTCGAACACCGGGGAGCTGTTTTTT. Translating gives CASRGSSGSNTGELFF.